This TCR beta chain was recorded in a study of OX40 agonist ivuxolimab in advanced cancers. Across the study: Ivuxolimab was delivered to patients intravenously every 2 weeks at doses spanning 0.01 to 10 mg/kg. The dose-escalation group included hepatocellular carcinoma, melanoma, renal cell carcinoma and head and neck cancer.

Concerning this clone: The antigen is unknown.

Study-wide findings and caveats: There was clonal expansion of CD4+ and CD8+ blood T cells by week 6 at 0.1 to 3.0 mg/kg.

Samples of blood were obtained at baseline, on cycle 4 day 1, and on cycle 7 day 1. Only in-frame clones appear in the TCRdb table, and some are missing; sequencing was by immunoSEQ multiplex PCR. The profile shows more than 70,000 clones, 93% of them singletons. This specimen consisted of CD4+ or CD8+ T cells sorted from blood, obtained in a trial of the OX40 agonist ivuxolimab. This TCR came from an adult with an advanced solid tumor such as melanoma, head and neck, liver or kidney cancer.

The CDR3 is CASSSETGGFFNEQYF. As DNA, the CDR3 is TGTGCCAGCAGTTCCGAAACAGGGGGCTTTTTCAACGAGCAGTACTTC. This chain uses TRBV5-4 with TRBJ2-7; 9 bases are shared with TRBD1. V gave up 5 bases and J gave up 5 bases; unmatched junction bases: 14. The CDR3 covers 16 residues. Germline CDR1 SGHNT, CDR2 YYREEE (reference sequence).